Listed below are T cell receptor beta chains from one sample, sequenced in a study of T cells in Graves' hyperthyroidism and ophthalmopathy. TCRdb re-derived calls from the multiplex PCR reads in MiXCR, one entry per CDR3 protein. Found here are 560,000 or so distinct CDR3 sequences, 15% to 20% of them singletons; the top ten hold approximately 48%. Specimen: blood. Source of these receptors: a man aged 40-49 years with Graves' ophthalmopathy. Each CDR3 is given with its conserved first and last residue. The D gene is left open where the match is weak. Part of the rows lack a size; the others show once, few, many or a class for expanded clones.

V: TRBV27
size: .
J: TRBJ1-1
D: TRBD1
CDR3: CASSFGDRGVEAFF
DNA: TGTGCCAGCAGTTTTGGTGACAGGGGTGTTGAAGCTTTCTTT

V: TRBV6-4
size: few
J: TRBJ1-1
D: .
CDR3: CASSSEANTEAFF
DNA: TGTGCCAGCTCGTCGGAGGCTAACACTGAAGCTTTCTTT

V: TRBV27
size: .
J: TRBJ2-1
D: TRBD2
CDR3: CASSPPGLAGDNEQFF
DNA: TGTGCCAGCAGTCCCCCGGGACTAGCGGGAGACAATGAGCAGTTCTTC

V: TRBV27
size: few
J: TRBJ2-1
D: TRBD2
CDR3: CASTSLGLAGSYNEQFF
DNA: TGTGCCAGCACTTCCTTGGGACTAGCGGGATCTTACAATGAGCAGTTCTTC

V: TRBV29-1
size: .
J: TRBJ1-2
D: .
CDR3: CSVTGVGYGYTF
DNA: TGCAGCGTGACGGGAGTTGGCTATGGCTACACCTTC

V: TRBV12-3/TRBV12-4
size: .
J: TRBJ2-1
D: TRBD2
CDR3: CASSSPRTSGRGHEQFF
DNA: TGTGCCAGCAGTTCCCCGAGGACTAGCGGGAGAGGGCATGAGCAGTTCTTC

V: TRBV7-9
size: few
J: TRBJ2-5
D: .
CDR3: CASPELEETQYF
DNA: TGTGCCAGCCCCGAACTCGAAGAGACCCAGTACTTC

V: TRBV6-5
size: medium-sized
J: TRBJ2-7
D: TRBD2
CDR3: CASSYKASGYEQYF
DNA: TGTGCCAGCAGTTACAAGGCTAGCGGTTACGAGCAGTACTTC

V: TRBV7-9
size: many
J: TRBJ2-3
D: .
CDR3: CASSLDSSTDTQYF
DNA: TGTGCCAGCAGCTTAGACTCTAGCACAGATACGCAGTATTTT

V: TRBV19
size: .
J: TRBJ1-4
D: .
CDR3: CASSETGAPTNEKLFF
DNA: TGTGCCAGTAGTGAGACAGGAGCCCCAACTAATGAAAAACTGTTTTTT

V: TRBV7-2
size: many
J: TRBJ2-5
D: TRBD2
CDR3: CASSRGVAGGGETQYF
DNA: TGTGCCAGCAGCCGCGGGGTAGCGGGAGGAGGAGAGACCCAGTACTTC

V: TRBV12-3/TRBV12-4
size: many
J: TRBJ1-5
D: .
CDR3: CASSQSTGGQPQHF
DNA: TGTGCCAGCAGCCAATCAACCGGAGGGCAGCCCCAGCATTTT

V: TRBV5-1
size: .
J: TRBJ1-5
D: TRBD1
CDR3: CASGPGTGNQPQHF
DNA: TGCGCCAGCGGCCCCGGGACAGGTAATCAGCCCCAGCATTTT

V: TRBV10-3
size: few
J: TRBJ2-7
D: .
CDR3: CAISNPGSLGEQYF
DNA: TGTGCCATCAGCAACCCCGGCTCTCTGGGGGAGCAGTACTTC

V: TRBV20-1
size: many
J: TRBJ2-1
D: .
CDR3: CSARDLDTSYNEQFF
DNA: TGCAGTGCTAGAGATTTGGACACCTCCTACAATGAGCAGTTCTTC

V: TRBV27
size: .
J: TRBJ1-6
D: .
CDR3: CASSFGFYNSPLHF
DNA: TGTGCCAGCTCCTTTGGGTTCTATAATTCACCCCTCCACTTT

V: TRBV2
size: few
J: TRBJ2-5
D: TRBD2
CDR3: CASIAGLKETQYF
DNA: TGTGCCAGCATTGCGGGACTAAAGGAGACCCAGTACTTC

V: TRBV12-3/TRBV12-4
size: .
J: TRBJ1-2
D: .
CDR3: CASSLRSAYGYTF
DNA: TGTGCCTCCTCTCTTCGGTCTGCGTATGGCTACACCTTC

V: TRBV11-2
size: many
J: TRBJ2-1
D: .
CDR3: CASSFKALGRVEEQFF
DNA: TGTGCCAGCAGCTTTAAGGCCTTGGGCCGCGTAGAGGAGCAGTTCTTC

V: TRBV30
size: .
J: TRBJ1-6
D: .
CDR3: CACEVYNSPLHF
DNA: TGTGCCTGTGAAGTCTATAATTCACCCCTCCACTTT

V: TRBV4-1
size: few
J: TRBJ1-4
D: .
CDR3: CASRTGATNEKLFF
DNA: TGCGCCAGCAGGACGGGAGCAACTAATGAAAAACTGTTTTTT

V: TRBV13
size: many
J: TRBJ2-2
D: .
CDR3: CASSSGGNTGELFF
DNA: TGTGCCAGCTCCAGCGGCGGAAACACCGGGGAGCTGTTTTTT

V: TRBV7-2
size: .
J: TRBJ1-1
D: .
CDR3: CASSLEDWGTEAFF
DNA: TGTGCCAGCAGCTTAGAGGATTGGGGCACTGAAGCTTTCTTT

V: TRBV2
size: .
J: TRBJ1-6
D: .
CDR3: CAIKESSYNSPLHF
DNA: TGTGCCATCAAGGAGAGCTCCTATAATTCACCCCTCCACTTT

V: TRBV20-1
size: .
J: TRBJ1-1
D: .
CDR3: CSALLTGLNSGAFF
DNA: TGCAGTGCTCTACTGACAGGCTTGAATAGTGGGGCTTTCTTT

V: TRBV11-3
size: many
J: TRBJ2-5
D: TRBD2
CDR3: CASSDVTSGQETQYF
DNA: TGTGCCAGCAGCGACGTGACTAGCGGGCAAGAGACCCAGTACTTC

V: TRBV9
size: .
J: TRBJ2-3
D: .
CDR3: CASSPGLAMETDTQYF
DNA: TGTGCCAGCAGCCCCGGCCTAGCTATGGAAACAGATACGCAGTATTTT

V: TRBV5-8
size: .
J: TRBJ1-5
D: TRBD1
CDR3: CASSWGQNRNQPQHF
DNA: TGTGCCAGCAGTTGGGGACAGAATCGGAATCAGCCCCAGCATTTT

V: TRBV6-1
size: .
J: TRBJ2-7
D: .
CDR3: CASKGRGIGYEQYF
DNA: TGTGCCAGCAAGGGTCGCGGGATCGGCTACGAGCAGTACTTC

V: TRBV30
size: many
J: TRBJ1-4
D: .
CDR3: CAWGLNEKLFF
DNA: TGTGCCTGGGGGTTGAATGAAAAACTGTTTTTT

V: TRBV20-1
size: .
J: TRBJ2-2
D: TRBD2
CDR3: CSAERLALQELFF
DNA: TGCAGTGCAGAACGACTAGCCCTCCAGGAGCTGTTTTTT

V: TRBV5-1
size: .
J: TRBJ2-1
D: TRBD2
CDR3: CASSFGLGHNEQFF
DNA: TGCGCCAGCAGCTTTGGACTAGGACACAATGAGCAGTTCTTC

V: TRBV9
size: .
J: TRBJ2-1
D: .
CDR3: CASTEKPSYNEQCF
DNA: TGTGCCAGCACGGAGAAGCCCAGCTACAATGAGCAGTGCTTC

V: TRBV12-3/TRBV12-4
size: many
J: TRBJ1-2
D: TRBD1
CDR3: CASSQGVYGYTF
DNA: TGTGCCAGCAGCCAGGGGGTCTATGGCTACACCTTC

V: TRBV9
size: .
J: TRBJ1-2
D: .
CDR3: CASSSRANYGYTF
DNA: TGTGCCAGCAGCTCTCGGGCTAACTATGGCTACACCTTC

V: TRBV7-8
size: few
J: TRBJ1-1
D: .
CDR3: CASSVRLTVSAEAFF
DNA: TGTGCCAGCAGCGTACGACTGACAGTCAGTGCTGAAGCTTTCTTT

V: TRBV19
size: few
J: TRBJ2-7
D: TRBD2
CDR3: CASSSGTSATFHPYEQYF
DNA: TGTGCCAGTAGTTCCGGGACTAGCGCCACCTTCCACCCCTACGAGCAGTACTTC

V: TRBV4-2
size: few
J: TRBJ2-1
D: .
CDR3: CASSQPYYNEQFF
DNA: TGTGCCAGCAGCCAACCCTACTACAATGAGCAGTTCTTC

V: TRBV24-1
size: .
J: TRBJ2-1
D: .
CDR3: CATSLGAGALSYNKQFF
DNA: TGTGCCACCTCTCTTGGGGCAGGGGCCCTTTCCTACAATAAGCAGTTCTTC

V: TRBV12-3/TRBV12-4
size: many
J: TRBJ1-5
D: TRBD1
CDR3: CASSPGGQGVQPQHF
DNA: TGTGCCAGCAGTCCCGGGGGACAGGGAGTTCAGCCCCAGCATTTT

V: TRBV6-2/TRBV6-3
size: many
J: TRBJ2-7
D: .
CDR3: CASSNWPSASYEQYF
DNA: TGTGCCAGCAGCAACTGGCCCTCCGCTTCCTACGAGCAGTACTTC